These T cell receptor beta chains were read from a single sample in a study of T-cell reconstitution after alpha-beta-depleted transplantation in children. TCRdb used MiXCR to reprocess the PCR reads, holding one entry per CDR3 protein. The table includes about 980,000 distinct CDR3 sequences, roughly 29% detected once. The source material was PBMCs, mostly from graft donor cells, sampled 360 days after TCRalphabeta/CD19-depleted stem cell transplant. The receptors originated from a boy under two years old who had a stem cell transplant for SCID, so the T cells may come from the graft donor. CDR3s include the opening cysteine and the closing phenylalanine or tryptophan.

J	V	CDR3
TRBJ2-2	TRBV29-1	CSVVLGLSTGELFF
TRBJ2-3	TRBV7-2	CASSYLGLAASTDTQYF
TRBJ1-2	TRBV12-3/TRBV12-4	CASTRGNYGYTF
TRBJ1-2	TRBV7-9	CASSLESGSYGYTF
TRBJ2-1	TRBV12-3/TRBV12-4	CASSPHSNEQFF
TRBJ1-2	TRBV10-3	CAISGDRVESDGYTF
TRBJ2-2	TRBV10-3	CAISDIRAGTGELFF
TRBJ1-6	TRBV4-1	CASSQDIPHGVYNSPLHF
TRBJ2-7	TRBV12-3/TRBV12-4	CASSLRADPPYEQYF
TRBJ2-5	TRBV20-1	CSANYQRVQETQYF
TRBJ2-1	TRBV21-1	CASSNEAFF
TRBJ2-3	TRBV20-1	CSAKYTWITTDTQYF
TRBJ2-1	TRBV5-1	CASSLARAYNEQFF
TRBJ1-4	TRBV11-2	CASQHRGLRVDEKLFF
TRBJ2-1	TRBV12-3/TRBV12-4	CASSLAAGGVGEQFF
TRBJ2-5	TRBV5-1	CASSLEGQARVETQYF
TRBJ2-7	TRBV6-1	CASSPRGGVADYEQYF
TRBJ2-1	TRBV12-3/TRBV12-4	CASSSGQGPNNEQFF
TRBJ2-5	TRBV9	CASSVVGDQETQYF
TRBJ2-3	TRBV12-3/TRBV12-4	CASRSTPGQGADTQYF
TRBJ1-5	TRBV10-2	CASSESTGGNQPQHF